This note documents a single TCR beta chain sequence. From germline, CDR1 is SGHNT and CDR2 YYREEE (reference sequence). The CDR3 is 14 residues long. Between the trimmed V and J ends, which lost 4 bases and 3 bases, there was a span of 12 bases. This table comes from immunoSEQ multiplex PCR, and its TCRdb copy is limited to in-frame clones, with some not included. Of fewer than 350,000 clones listed, around nine tenths were seen once; the top ten hold under 7%. This entry is derived from a study of blood T cell repertoires in COVID-19. The sequence was obtained from a woman in her twenties or thirties with COVID-19, enrolled during active disease. The sequenced material came from peripheral blood. This chain joins TRBV5-4 and TRBJ2-3, with D tentatively TRBD1 (5 bases). CDR3 sequence: CASSPRQPTDTQYF. The CDR3 coding sequence is TGTGCCAGCAGCCCGAGACAGCCAACAGATACGCAGTATTTT. The whole variable domain, filled in from reference TRBV5-4 and TRBJ2-3, reads ETGVTQSPTHLIKTRGQQVTLRCSSQSGHNTVSWYQQALGQGPQFIFQYYREEENGRGNFPPRFSGLQFPNYSSELNVNALELDDSALYLCASSPRQPTDTQYFGPGTRLTVL.